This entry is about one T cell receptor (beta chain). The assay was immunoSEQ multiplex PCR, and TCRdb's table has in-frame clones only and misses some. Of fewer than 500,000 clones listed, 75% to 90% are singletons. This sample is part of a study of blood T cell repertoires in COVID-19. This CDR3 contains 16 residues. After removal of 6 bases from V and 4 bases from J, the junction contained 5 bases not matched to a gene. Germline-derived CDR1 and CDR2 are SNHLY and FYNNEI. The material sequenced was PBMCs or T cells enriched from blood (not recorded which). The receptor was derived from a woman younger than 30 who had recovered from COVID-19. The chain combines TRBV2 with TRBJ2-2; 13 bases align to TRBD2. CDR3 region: CASSGLAGAGTGELFF. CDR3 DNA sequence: TGTGCCAGCAGCGGACTAGCGGGGGCAGGCACCGGGGAGCTGTTTTTT.